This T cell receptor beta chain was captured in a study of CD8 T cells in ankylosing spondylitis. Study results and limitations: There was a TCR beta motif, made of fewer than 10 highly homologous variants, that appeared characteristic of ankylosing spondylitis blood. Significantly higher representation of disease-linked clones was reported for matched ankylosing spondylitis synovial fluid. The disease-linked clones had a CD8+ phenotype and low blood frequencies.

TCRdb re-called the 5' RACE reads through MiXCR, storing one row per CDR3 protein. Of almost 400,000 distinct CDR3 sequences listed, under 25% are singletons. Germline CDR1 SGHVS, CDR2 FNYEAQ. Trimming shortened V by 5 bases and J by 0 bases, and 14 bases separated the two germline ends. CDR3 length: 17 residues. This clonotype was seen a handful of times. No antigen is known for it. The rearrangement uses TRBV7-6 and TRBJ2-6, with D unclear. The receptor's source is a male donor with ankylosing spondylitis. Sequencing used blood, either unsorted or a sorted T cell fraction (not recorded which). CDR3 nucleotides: TGTGCCAGCAGCCCACAGCCTAGAAACTCTGGGGCCAACGTCCTGACTTTC. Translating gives CASSPQPRNSGANVLTF. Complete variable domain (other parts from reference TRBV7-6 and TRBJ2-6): GAGVSQSPRYKVTKRGQDVALRCDPISGHVSLYWYRQALGQGPEFLTYFNYEAQQDKSGLPNDRFSAERPEGSISTLTIQRTEQRDSAMYRCASSPQPRNSGANVLTFGAGSRLTVL.